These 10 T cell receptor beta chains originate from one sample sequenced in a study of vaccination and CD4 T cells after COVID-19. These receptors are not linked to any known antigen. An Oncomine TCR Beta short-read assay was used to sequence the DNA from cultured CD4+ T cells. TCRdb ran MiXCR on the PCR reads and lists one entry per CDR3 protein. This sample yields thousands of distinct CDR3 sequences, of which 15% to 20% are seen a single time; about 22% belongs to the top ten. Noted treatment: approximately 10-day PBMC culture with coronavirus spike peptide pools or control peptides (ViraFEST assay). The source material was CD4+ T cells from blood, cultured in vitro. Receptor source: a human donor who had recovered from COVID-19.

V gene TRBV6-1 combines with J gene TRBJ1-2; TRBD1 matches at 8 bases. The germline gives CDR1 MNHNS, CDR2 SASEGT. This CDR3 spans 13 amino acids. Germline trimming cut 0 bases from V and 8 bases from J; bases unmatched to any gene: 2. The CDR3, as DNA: TGTGCCAGCAGTGAAGCGACAGGGGAAGGCTACACCTTC. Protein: CASSEATGEGYTF.

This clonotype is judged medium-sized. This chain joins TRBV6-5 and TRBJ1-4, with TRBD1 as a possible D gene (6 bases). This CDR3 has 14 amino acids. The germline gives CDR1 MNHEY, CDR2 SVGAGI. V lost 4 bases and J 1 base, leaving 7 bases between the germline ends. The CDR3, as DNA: TGTGCCAGCAGTTCGACAGGAACTAATGAAAAACTGTTTTTT. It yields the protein CASSSTGTNEKLFF.

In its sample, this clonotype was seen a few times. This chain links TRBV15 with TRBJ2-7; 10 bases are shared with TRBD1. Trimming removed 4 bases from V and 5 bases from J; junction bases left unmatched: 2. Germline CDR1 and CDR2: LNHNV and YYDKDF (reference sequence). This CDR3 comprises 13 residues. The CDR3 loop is CATSTTGGHEQYF. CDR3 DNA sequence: TGTGCCACCAGCACGACAGGGGGCCACGAGCAGTACTTC.

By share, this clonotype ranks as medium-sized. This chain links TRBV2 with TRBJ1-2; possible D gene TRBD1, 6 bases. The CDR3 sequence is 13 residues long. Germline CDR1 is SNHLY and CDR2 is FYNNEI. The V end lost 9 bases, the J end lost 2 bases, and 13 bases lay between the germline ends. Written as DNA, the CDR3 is TGTGCCAGTCGGCTGAGGGGGAACTATGGCTACACCTTC. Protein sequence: CASRLRGNYGYTF.

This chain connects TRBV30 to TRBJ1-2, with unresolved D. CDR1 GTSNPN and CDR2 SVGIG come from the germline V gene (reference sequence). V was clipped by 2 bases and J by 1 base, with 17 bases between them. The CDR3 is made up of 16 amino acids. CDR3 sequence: CAWSPPKPAFNYGYTF. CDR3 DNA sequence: TGTGCCTGGAGTCCTCCGAAGCCAGCATTTAACTATGGCTACACCTTC.

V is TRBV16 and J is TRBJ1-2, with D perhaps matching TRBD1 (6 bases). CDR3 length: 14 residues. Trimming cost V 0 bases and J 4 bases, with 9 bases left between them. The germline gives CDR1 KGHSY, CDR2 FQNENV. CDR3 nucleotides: TGTGCCAGCAGCCAATCCAGGGGAGCCTATGGCTACACCTTC. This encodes CASSQSRGAYGYTF. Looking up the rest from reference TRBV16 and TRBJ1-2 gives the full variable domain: GEEVAQTPKHLVRGEGQKAKLYCAPIKGHSYVFWYQQVLKNEFKFLISFQNENVFDETGMPKERFSAKCLPNSPCSLEIQATKLEDSAVYFCASSQSRGAYGYTFGSGTRLTVV.

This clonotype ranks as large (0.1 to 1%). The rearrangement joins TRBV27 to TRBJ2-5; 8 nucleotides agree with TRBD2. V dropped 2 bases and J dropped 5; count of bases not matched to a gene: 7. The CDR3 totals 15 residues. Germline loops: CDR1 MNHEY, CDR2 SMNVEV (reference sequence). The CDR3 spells CASSLNGGAWETQYF. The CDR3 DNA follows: TGTGCCAGCAGTTTAAACGGGGGGGCCTGGGAGACCCAGTACTTC.

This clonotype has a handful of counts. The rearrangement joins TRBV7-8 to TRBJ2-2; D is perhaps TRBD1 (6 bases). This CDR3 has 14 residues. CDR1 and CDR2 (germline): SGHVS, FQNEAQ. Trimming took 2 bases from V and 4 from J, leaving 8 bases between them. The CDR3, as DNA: TGTGCCAGCAGCTTAAACAGGGTCACCGGGGAGCTGTTTTTT. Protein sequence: CASSLNRVTGELFF. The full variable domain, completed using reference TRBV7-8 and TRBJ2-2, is GAGVSQSPRYKVAKRGQDVALRCDPISGHVSLFWYQQALGQGPEFLTYFQNEAQLDKSGLPSDRFFAERPEGSVSTLKIQRTQQEDSAVYLCASSLNRVTGELFFGEGSRLTVL.

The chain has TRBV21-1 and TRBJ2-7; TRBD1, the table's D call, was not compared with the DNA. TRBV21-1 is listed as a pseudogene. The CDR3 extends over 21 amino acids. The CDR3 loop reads CASSGSPQVLAIGGWVGEQYF. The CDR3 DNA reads TGTGCCAGCAGCGGGTCCCCGCAGGTATTGGCCATCGGGGGTTGGGTGGGGGAGCAGTACTTC.

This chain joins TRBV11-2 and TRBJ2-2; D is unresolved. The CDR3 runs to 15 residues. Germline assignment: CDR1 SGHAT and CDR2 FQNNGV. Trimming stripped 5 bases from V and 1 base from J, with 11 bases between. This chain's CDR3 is CASSRADVNTGELFF. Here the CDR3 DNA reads TGTGCCAGCAGCCGGGCGGACGTGAACACCGGGGAGCTGTTTTTT.